The source of this TCR beta chain is a study of blood T cell repertoires in COVID-19. About the study: T cells, B-cell-depleted T cells, or PBMCs provided the cDNA or gDNA that served as material.

J gave up 3 bases and V 4 bases, and 8 bases lay outside the gene matches. The germline gives CDR1 SGDLS, CDR2 YYNGEE. The CDR3 covers 16 residues. Source study methods: Estimates of nucleated cell counts were drawn from the amplification of reference gene primers. Assay used: immunoSEQ multiplex PCR; TCRdb lists only in-frame clones, some missing. V, J and clone size are those of that table, while D and trimming were read from the DNA. The profile shows tens of thousands of clones, around 90% of them singletons. The TCR was taken from a man aged 45-65 years with COVID-19, enrolled during active disease. The chain joins TRBV9 to TRBJ2-3; 10 bases agree with TRBD2. The sequenced sample was peripheral blood. The CDR3 DNA reads as TGTGCCAGCAGCCCCTCTAGCGGGAGAAGGACAGATACGCAGTATTTT. It yields the protein CASSPSSGRRTDTQYF.